The subject of this entry is one T cell receptor (beta chain). Its specificity is unknown. The data were taken from a study of a mutant IDH1 vaccine in newly diagnosed glioma. As for time point: week 47, end of study. Doses of 300 ug of mutant IDH1 20-mer peptide were given with topical imiquimod. CDR3 length: 13 residues. Germline lookup yields CDR1 ENHRY and CDR2 SYGVKD. Trimming removed 3 bases from V and 4 bases from J, with 7 bases in between. Sequencing used immunoSEQ multiplex PCR; TCRdb keeps in-frame clones, though not all of them. The sample includes 77,000 or so clones, approximately 80% of them seen just once.

The source of this sequence is a man between 35 and 55 years old with glioma. The chain joins TRBV10-3 to TRBJ1-3; D unclear. The sample here was PBMCs, taken from a glioma patient whose treatment included an IDH1 peptide vaccine. CDR3 bases: TGTGCCATCAGTGACGGTAACGGAAACACCATATATTTT. Translation: CAISDGNGNTIYF.